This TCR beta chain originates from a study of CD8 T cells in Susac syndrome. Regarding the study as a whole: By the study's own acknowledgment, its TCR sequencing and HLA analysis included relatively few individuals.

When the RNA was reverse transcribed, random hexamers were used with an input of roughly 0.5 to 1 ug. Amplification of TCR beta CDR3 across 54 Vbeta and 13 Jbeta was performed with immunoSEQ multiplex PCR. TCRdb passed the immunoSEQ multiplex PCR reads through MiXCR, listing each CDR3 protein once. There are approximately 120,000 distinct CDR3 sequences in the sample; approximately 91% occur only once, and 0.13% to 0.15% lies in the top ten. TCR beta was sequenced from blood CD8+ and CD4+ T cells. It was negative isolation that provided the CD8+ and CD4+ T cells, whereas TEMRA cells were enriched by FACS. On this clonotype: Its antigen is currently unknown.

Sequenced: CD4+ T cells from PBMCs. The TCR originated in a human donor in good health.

The CDR3 DNA follows: TGTGCCAGCAGCTTAGTTCTCGGACAGCCTGAAGCTTTCTTT. It yields the protein CASSLVLGQPEAFF. J is TRBJ1-1 and V is TRBV7-6; a possible D gene is TRBD1 (6 bases). From germline, CDR1 is SGHVS and CDR2 FNYEAQ. V shed 1 base and J shed 6 bases, with 12 bases lying between them. The CDR3 is made up of 14 amino acids.